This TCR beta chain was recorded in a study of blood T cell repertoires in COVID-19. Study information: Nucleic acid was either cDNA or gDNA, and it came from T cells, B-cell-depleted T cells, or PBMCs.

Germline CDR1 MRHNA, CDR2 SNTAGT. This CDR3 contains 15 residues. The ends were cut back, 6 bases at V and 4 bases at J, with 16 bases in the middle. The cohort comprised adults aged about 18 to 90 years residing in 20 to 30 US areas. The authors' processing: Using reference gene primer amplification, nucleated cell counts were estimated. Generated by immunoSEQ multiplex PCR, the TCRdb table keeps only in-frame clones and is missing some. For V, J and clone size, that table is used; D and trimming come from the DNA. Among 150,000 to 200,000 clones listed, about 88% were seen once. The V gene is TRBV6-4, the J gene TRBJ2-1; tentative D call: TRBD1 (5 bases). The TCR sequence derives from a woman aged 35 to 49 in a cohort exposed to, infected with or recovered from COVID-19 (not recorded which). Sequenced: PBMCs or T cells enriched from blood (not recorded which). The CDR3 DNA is TGTGCCAGCAGCCCTGCTGGGGCACCATACAATGAGCAGTTCTTC. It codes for CASSPAGAPYNEQFF.